The 26 T cell receptor beta chains given below trace back to one sample, sequenced in a study of T cells in localized non-small cell lung cancer (dated by TCRdb to about 2020). Libraries were built with the immunoSEQ multiplex PCR assay. TCRdb provides this immuneACCESS table in a form limited to in-frame rearrangements. Some clones are lacking; in checked studies, under half of them reflect an unresolved V gene, and why the rest are absent is not known. This sample holds approximately 81,000 clones; 85% to 90% were observed only once. The top ten clones comprise 20% to 25% of the sample. This specimen consisted of peripheral blood, obtained before any cancer treatment. Receptors originate from a woman aged 40 to 75 with stage I squamous cell lung carcinoma.

The chain carries TRBV13 and TRBJ1-2; 7 bases fit TRBD1. The CDR3 totals 13 residues. The germline V gene has CDR1 PRHDT and CDR2 FYEKMQ (reference sequence). Trimming at V came to 6 bases and at J to 4 bases, leaving 5 bases not matched to a gene. CDR3 loop: CASSHDRAYGYTF. DNA of the CDR3: TGTGCCAGCAGTCACGACAGGGCCTATGGCTACACCTTC.

This chain links TRBV5-1 with TRBJ1-1, with 9 bases aligning to TRBD1. Germline V lookup: CDR1 SGHRS, CDR2 YFSETQ. The CDR3 covers 15 residues. J was trimmed by 5 bases and V by 2 bases; bases with no gene match: 7. Written as DNA, the CDR3 is TGCGCCAGCAGCTTCACCGGGACAGGGTATACTGAAGCTTTCTTT. This translates into CASSFTGTGYTEAFF.

This clone was found a few times. The sample carries other DNA sequences with the same CDR3. The chain links TRBV7-9 to TRBJ1-1; D may be TRBD1 (5 bases). This CDR3 spans 13 amino acids. Germline V gene data show CDR1 as SEHNR and CDR2 as FQNEAQ (reference sequence). Between the trimmed V and J ends, which lost 5 bases and 4 bases, there was a span of 11 bases. The CDR3 region has the DNA TGTGCCAGCAGCCCCGGGCAGGGCACTGAAGCTTTCTTT. It specifies CASSPGQGTEAFF.

J is TRBJ1-1 and V is TRBV21-1; TRBD1 is the table's D call and was not checked against the DNA. TRBV21-1 is tagged as a pseudogene. CDR3 length: 15 amino acids. CDR3 loop: CARLFPNRENTEAFF. In DNA, the CDR3 is TGTGCCAGGCTTTTCCCCAACAGGGAGAACACTGAAGCTTTCTTT.

This chain links TRBV5-6 with TRBJ1-4; weak D call: TRBD1 (6 bases). The CDR3 covers 14 residues. Germline V gives CDR1 SGHDT, CDR2 YYEEEE. V shed 4 bases and J shed 4 bases, with 11 bases lying between them. For the CDR3, the DNA is TGTGCCAGCAGCCTTCAGGGGAATAATGAAAAACTGTTTTTT. It yields the protein CASSLQGNNEKLFF.

The V gene is TRBV19, the J gene TRBJ2-3; a possible D gene is TRBD1 (7 bases). Trimming took 1 base from V and 5 from J, leaving 13 bases between them. The CDR3 runs to 15 residues. Germline CDR1 and CDR2: LNHDA and SQIVND (reference sequence). The CDR3 loop is CASSIGRGHGDTQYF. The CDR3 nucleotides are TGTGCCAGTAGTATAGGGAGGGGGCATGGAGATACGCAGTATTTT.

The chain uses TRBV7-3 and TRBJ2-5; perhaps TRBD1 as D (8 bases). Trimming cost V 5 bases and J 5 bases, with 12 bases left between them. Per the germline V gene, CDR1 is SGHTA and CDR2 is FQGTGA. CDR3 length: 13 amino acids. The CDR3 is CASSPQGGETQYF. The CDR3 DNA reads TGTGCCAGCAGCCCACAGGGGGGGGAGACCCAGTACTTC. The full variable domain, with the rest looked up from reference TRBV7-3 and TRBJ2-5, is GAGVSQTPSNKVTEKGKYVELRCDPISGHTALYWYRQSLGQGPEFLIYFQGTGAADDSGLPNDRFFAVRPEGSVSTLKIQRTERGDSAVYLCASSPQGGETQYFGPGTRLLVL.

The gene calls are TRBV6-1 and TRBJ1-2; no definite D call. V was trimmed by 6 bases and J by 4 bases, leaving 9 bases between them. Germline loops: CDR1 MNHNS, CDR2 SASEGT. The CDR3 has 12 residues. CDR3 residues: CASSGVGYGYTF. In DNA form, the CDR3 reads TGTGCCAGCAGCGGGGTGGGCTATGGCTACACCTTC.

The chain recombines TRBV7-9 with TRBJ1-2; D is perhaps TRBD1 (6 bases). CDR1 and CDR2 (germline): SEHNR, FQNEAQ (reference sequence). Trimming shortened V by 0 bases and J by 8 bases, and 10 bases separated the two germline ends. The CDR3 is 13 amino acids. This chain's CDR3 is CASSLAQGRGYTF. The CDR3 coding sequence is TGTGCCAGCAGCTTAGCGCAGGGGAGGGGCTACACCTTC.

The gene calls are TRBV7-9 and TRBJ2-1; TRBD2 might be the D (6 bases). V was clipped by 0 bases and J by 8 bases, with 17 bases between them. CDR3 length: 16 residues. The germline V gene has CDR1 SEHNR and CDR2 FQNEAQ (reference sequence). CDR3 amino acids: CASSLAGLAYGDEQFF. The CDR3 nucleotides read TGTGCCAGCAGCTTAGCGGGGCTAGCGTACGGGGATGAGCAGTTCTTC. Using reference TRBV7-9 and TRBJ2-1 for the parts outside the CDR3, the full variable domain is DTGVSQNPRHKITKRGQNVTFRCDPISEHNRLYWYRQTLGQGPEFLTYFQNEAQLEKSRLLSDRFSAERPKGSFSTLEIQRTEQGDSAMYLCASSLAGLAYGDEQFFGPGTRLTVL.

The chain has TRBV9 and TRBJ2-1; no reliable D call. V lost 3 bases to trimming and J lost 3 bases, with 16 bases between them. The CDR3 spans 16 residues. CDR1 is SGDLS, CDR2 YYNGEE, per germline. CDR3 DNA: TGTGCCAGCAGCGAATGGTCCCCCCGGAGCTACAATGAGCAGTTCTTC. This sequence encodes CASSEWSPRSYNEQFF.

Concerning this clone: At one end, the junction sequence differs from germline, possibly due to a read error. This chain connects TRBV19 to TRBJ1-2; 7 bases are shared with TRBD1. There are 15 residues in the CDR3. CDR1 and CDR2 from the germline V gene are LNHDA and SQIVND (reference sequence). The CDR3 DNA is TGTGCCAGTAGACCGGACAGGAGGTCCTACTATGGCTACAACTTC. It specifies CASRPDRRSYYGYNF. The full variable domain, with the rest looked up from reference TRBV19 and TRBJ1-2, is DGGITQSPKYLFRKEGQNVTLSCEQNLNHDAMYWYRQDPGQGLRLIYYSQIVNDFQKGDIAEGYSVSREKKESFPLTVTSAQKNPTAFYLCASRPDRRSYYGYNFGSGTRLTVV.

The chain joins TRBV5-4 to TRBJ1-2, with 7 bases fitting TRBD1. Trimming at V came to 0 bases and at J to 4 bases, leaving 6 bases not matched to a gene. This CDR3 has 15 amino acids. Germline loops: CDR1 SGHNT, CDR2 YYREEE (reference sequence). CDR3 sequence: CASSLVQGGFYGYTF. CDR3 nucleotide sequence: TGTGCCAGCAGCTTGGTGCAGGGGGGGTTCTATGGCTACACCTTC.

CDR3 bases: TGTGCCAGCAGCGGCGCCTTGCCCCCCTCCGAGCAGTACTTC. It yields the protein CASSGALPPSEQYF. The chain carries TRBV9 and TRBJ2-7; D remains ambiguous. This CDR3 region has 14 residues. Germline CDR1 is SGDLS and CDR2 is YYNGEE. Trimming left V 3 bases short and J 6 bases short, with 16 bases between.

The chain recombines TRBV5-1 with TRBJ1-3; D remains unclear. The germline V gene encodes CDR1 SGHRS and CDR2 YFSETQ. The CDR3 extends over 13 amino acids. V gave up 0 bases and J gave up 3 bases, with 4 bases separating them. Here the CDR3 DNA reads TGCGCCAGCAGCTTGGGAGATGGAAACACCATATATTTT. Translating gives CASSLGDGNTIYF.

The chain uses TRBV11-2 and TRBJ1-1; perhaps TRBD1 as D (5 bases). The ends were cut back, 1 base at V and 1 base at J, with 7 bases in the middle. Looked up from germline, CDR1 is SGHAT and CDR2 is FQNNGV. This CDR3 contains 14 residues. The CDR3 region is CASSLAGQNTEAFF. CDR3 nucleotides: TGTGCCAGCAGCTTAGCAGGGCAGAACACTGAAGCTTTCTTT.

The rearrangement uses TRBV6-5 and TRBJ2-1, with 11 bases fitting TRBD2. The CDR3 totals 15 residues. The trim removed 6 bases at V and 12 bases at J, leaving 13 bases unmatched. CDR1 and CDR2 from the germline V gene are MNHEY and SVGAGI. CDR3 amino acids: CASSLAISGGARQFF. The CDR3 nucleotides are TGTGCCAGCAGCCTTGCGATTAGCGGGGGGGCTCGGCAGTTCTTC.

The chain joins TRBV29-1 to TRBJ2-6; D perhaps matches TRBD1 (5 bases). V lost 5 bases to trimming and J lost 0 bases, with 14 bases between them. The CDR3 totals 16 residues. Germline lookup yields CDR1 SQVTM and CDR2 ANQGSEA. CDR3 coding DNA: TGCAGCGTTATCGGCAGGGTGGGCTCTGGGGCCAACGTCCTGACTTTC. Translating it yields CSVIGRVGSGANVLTF.

The rearrangement links TRBV5-4 to TRBJ2-5; D is undetermined. V was pared by 2 bases and J by 0 bases, with 8 bases between. CDR3 length: 14 residues. Germline-derived CDR1 and CDR2 are SGHNT and YYREEE (reference sequence). For the CDR3, the DNA is TGTGCCAGCAGCTTTGGACCGGACCAAGAGACCCAGTACTTC. It encodes CASSFGPDQETQYF.

The J gene is TRBJ1-1, the V gene TRBV4-1, with 7 bases lining up with TRBD1. CDR3 length: 15 amino acids. After removal of 4 bases from V and 5 bases from J, the junction contained 10 bases not matched to a gene. Germline V gene sequence: CDR1 MGHRA, CDR2 YSYEKL. As DNA, the CDR3 is TGCGCCAGCAGCCGGGAGGTTACAGGGGAGACTGAAGCTTTCTTT. As protein: CASSREVTGETEAFF.

V is TRBV6-1 and J is TRBJ1-5, with D unclear. The CDR3 totals 15 residues. Germline lookup yields CDR1 MNHNS and CDR2 SASEGT. The V and J ends lost 7 bases and 7 bases respectively, with 20 bases between them. Written as DNA, the CDR3 is TGTGCCAGCACCGAACGTACATCGGTAGGACAGCCCCAGCATTTT. Its translation is CASTERTSVGQPQHF.

This chain connects TRBV2 to TRBJ1-4; 7 positions match TRBD1. The ends lost 4 bases at V and 1 base at J; junction bases unmatched: 3. The CDR3 is made up of 15 amino acids. In germline, CDR1 is SNHLY, CDR2 FYNNEI. The CDR3 sequence is CASSGQGITNEKLFF. CDR3 DNA sequence: TGTGCCAGCAGTGGACAGGGAATAACTAATGAAAAACTGTTTTTT. The variable domain in full, with the rest retrieved from reference TRBV2 and TRBJ1-4, is EPEVTQTPSHQVTQMGQEVILRCVPISNHLYFYWYRQILGQKVEFLVSFYNNEISEKSEIFDDQFSVERPDGSNFTLKIRSTKLEDSAMYFCASSGQGITNEKLFFGSGTQLSVL.

The chain is built from TRBV6-1 and TRBJ1-2, with 8 bases matching TRBD1. The ends lost 7 bases at V and 8 bases at J; junction bases unmatched: 12. CDR1 and CDR2 from the germline V gene are MNHNS and SASEGT. This CDR3 region has 14 residues. The CDR3, as DNA: TGTGCCAGCACCAACTTGCCGGGACAGGACGGCTACACCTTC. It translates to CASTNLPGQDGYTF.

The J gene is TRBJ1-3, the V gene TRBV5-1; no clear D. The CDR3 has 14 amino acids. CDR1 and CDR2 from the germline V gene are SGHRS and YFSETQ. The germline V and J ends were trimmed by 5 bases and 0 bases, with 9 bases remaining between them. Written as DNA, the CDR3 is TGCGCCAGCAGGCCAGGACTCTCTGGAAACACCATATATTTT. Protein product: CASRPGLSGNTIYF.

The rearrangement links TRBV19 to TRBJ1-5, with D unclear. The V end lost 0 bases, the J end lost 7 bases, and 13 bases lay between the germline ends. The CDR3 is 15 amino acids. CDR1 LNHDA and CDR2 SQIVND come from the germline V gene (reference sequence). CDR3 sequence reads: CASSIEYSVGQPQHF. In DNA form, the CDR3 reads TGTGCCAGTAGTATAGAGTATTCGGTAGGGCAGCCCCAGCATTTT.

This clone was picked up a small number of times. The DNA of the CDR3 is TGCGCCAGCAGCTTGTTGGGTCCTCCGACAGGGGCGAACACTGAAGCTTTCTTT. It translates to CASSLLGPPTGANTEAFF. This chain joins TRBV5-1 and TRBJ1-1, with 8 bases identical to TRBD1. CDR3 size: 18 residues. J lost 1 base, V lost 1 base, and 12 bases had no gene match. Per the germline V gene, CDR1 is SGHRS and CDR2 is YFSETQ. The complete variable domain, with remaining parts taken from reference TRBV5-1 and TRBJ1-1, reads KAGVTQTPRYLIKTRGQQVTLSCSPISGHRSVSWYQQTPGQGLQFLFEYFSETQRNKGNFPGRFSGRQFSNSRSEMNVSTLELGDSALYLCASSLLGPPTGANTEAFFGQGTRLTVV.